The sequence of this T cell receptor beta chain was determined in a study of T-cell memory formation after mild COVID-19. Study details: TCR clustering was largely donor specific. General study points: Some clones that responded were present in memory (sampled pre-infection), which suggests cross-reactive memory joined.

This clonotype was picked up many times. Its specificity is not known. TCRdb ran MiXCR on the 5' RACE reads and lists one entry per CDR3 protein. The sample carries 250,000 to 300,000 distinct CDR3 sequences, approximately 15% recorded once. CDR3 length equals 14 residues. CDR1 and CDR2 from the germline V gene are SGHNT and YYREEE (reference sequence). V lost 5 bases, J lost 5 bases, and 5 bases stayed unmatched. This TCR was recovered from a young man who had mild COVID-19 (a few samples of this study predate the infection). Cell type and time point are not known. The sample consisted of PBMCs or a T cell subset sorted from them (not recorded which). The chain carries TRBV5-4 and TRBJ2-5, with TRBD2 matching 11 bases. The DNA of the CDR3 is TGTGCCAGCAGTTTAGCGGGGGGGTTTGAGACCCAGTACTTC. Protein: CASSLAGGFETQYF.